This TCR beta chain was identified during a study of blood T cell repertoires in COVID-19. Repertoires were generated with immunoSEQ multiplex PCR, while TCRdb's copy carries only in-frame clones and drops some. Altogether a few hundred thousand clones are present, more than 85% being singletons, with the ten largest covering around 0.84%. The CDR3 runs 12 residues. Germline V CDR1 and CDR2: GTSNPN, SVGIG (reference sequence). The V gene lost 2 bases and the J gene lost 9 bases, with 10 bases spanning the gap. The receptor's source is a man younger than 40 with acute or convalescent COVID-19. The V gene is TRBV30, the J gene TRBJ1-4; D unresolved. Sequencing input: peripheral blood. CDR3 nucleotide sequence: TGTGCCTGGAGTCTTATGGAGCAAAAACTGTTTTTT. It yields the protein CAWSLMEQKLFF.